This TCR beta chain emerged from a study of regulatory T cells in long-lasting Graves disease. Findings and limits, study-wide: Persistent patients shared more public clonotypes (over 2,500) than new patients (approximately 970).

This clonotype occurred a few times. Its cognate antigen is unknown. Germline V CDR1 and CDR2: LGHNA, YNFKEQ. The CDR3 runs to 16 residues. V lost 0 bases to trimming and J lost 3 bases; unmatched junction nucleotides: 5. Time point of the sample: newly diagnosed GD, antithyroid drugs for less than 3 months. The TCR library was made from RNA extracted from PBMCs. Building the TCR beta libraries relied on iRepertoire HTBI primers, and CDR3 regions underwent Arm-PCR. TCRdb redid the calling of the multiplex PCR reads with MiXCR, one entry per CDR3 protein. The sample shows about 460,000 distinct CDR3 sequences, about 14% of them seen only once. The sample was also linked to a second study, of T cells in Graves' hyperthyroidism and ophthalmopathy.

The source material was peripheral blood mononuclear cells (PBMCs), sampled at new diagnosis, from a patient treated with antithyroid drugs. The V call is TRBV4-2, the J call TRBJ2-3, with TRBD1 matching over 8 bases. The TCR sequence derives from a woman aged 45-65 years with Graves disease. CDR3 loop: CASSQDIRGRTDTQYF. The CDR3 DNA reads as TGTGCCAGCAGCCAAGATATCAGGGGGCGGACAGATACGCAGTATTTT.